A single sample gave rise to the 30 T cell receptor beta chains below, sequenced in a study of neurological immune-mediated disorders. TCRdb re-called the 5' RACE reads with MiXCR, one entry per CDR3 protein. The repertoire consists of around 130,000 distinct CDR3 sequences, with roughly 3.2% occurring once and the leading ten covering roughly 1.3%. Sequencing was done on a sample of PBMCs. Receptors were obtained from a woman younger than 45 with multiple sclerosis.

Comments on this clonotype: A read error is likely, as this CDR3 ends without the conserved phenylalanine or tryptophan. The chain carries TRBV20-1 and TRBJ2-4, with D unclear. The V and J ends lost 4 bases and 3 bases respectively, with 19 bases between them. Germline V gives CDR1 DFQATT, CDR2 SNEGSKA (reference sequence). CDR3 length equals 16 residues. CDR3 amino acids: CSAIGPTVLVKNIQYC. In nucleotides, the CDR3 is TGCAGTGCTATCGGCCCTACAGTTCTAGTCAAAAACATTCAGTACTGC.

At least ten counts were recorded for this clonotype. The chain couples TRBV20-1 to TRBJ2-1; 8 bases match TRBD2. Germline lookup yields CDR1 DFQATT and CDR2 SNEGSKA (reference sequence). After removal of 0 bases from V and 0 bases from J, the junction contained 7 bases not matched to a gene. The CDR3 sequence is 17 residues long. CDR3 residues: CSARDRAGAYSYNEQFF. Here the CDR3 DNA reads TGCAGTGCTAGAGACAGAGCGGGGGCTTACTCCTACAATGAGCAGTTCTTC.

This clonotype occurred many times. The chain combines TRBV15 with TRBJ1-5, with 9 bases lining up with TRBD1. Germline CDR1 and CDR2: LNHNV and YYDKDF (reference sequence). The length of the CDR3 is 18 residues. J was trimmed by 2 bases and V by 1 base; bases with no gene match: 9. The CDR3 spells CATSRAPPRTGGNQPQHF. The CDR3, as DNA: TGTGCCACCAGCAGAGCCCCTCCTAGGACAGGGGGCAATCAGCCCCAGCATTTT.

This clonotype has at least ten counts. CDR3 in DNA: TGCAGTGCTAGAGATCTGTTATCGGGGGCGCTTGGCGGGGCCGGGGAGCTGTTTTTT. It encodes CSARDLLSGALGGAGELFF. The chain couples TRBV20-1 to TRBJ2-2; D could derive from TRBD1 or TRBD2 (6 bases each). V dropped 0 bases and J dropped 6 bases, with 26 bases sitting between them. The length of the CDR3 is 19 residues. CDR1 is DFQATT and CDR2 is SNEGSKA in the germline V gene (reference sequence).

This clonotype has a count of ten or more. The CDR3 DNA is TGTGCCAGCAGTCGAGCACTAGCGACCTACGAGCAGTACTTC. Protein sequence: CASSRALATYEQYF. This chain uses TRBV12-3 or TRBV12-4 with TRBJ2-7; the match to TRBD2 covers 7 bases. Unmatched junction bases numbered 6, after V lost 5 bases and J lost 2 bases. The CDR3 is 14 residues long.

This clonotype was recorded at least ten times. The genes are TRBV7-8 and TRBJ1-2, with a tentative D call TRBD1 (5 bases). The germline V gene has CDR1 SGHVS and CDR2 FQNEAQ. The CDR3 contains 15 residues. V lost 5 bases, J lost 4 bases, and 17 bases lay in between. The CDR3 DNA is TGTGCCAGCAGCCCAATTCAGGGAGGCATCTATGGCTACACCTTC. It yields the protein CASSPIQGGIYGYTF. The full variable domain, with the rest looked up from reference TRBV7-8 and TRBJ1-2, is GAGVSQSPRYKVAKRGQDVALRCDPISGHVSLFWYQQALGQGPEFLTYFQNEAQLDKSGLPSDRFFAERPEGSVSTLKIQRTQQEDSAVYLCASSPIQGGIYGYTFGSGTRLTVV.

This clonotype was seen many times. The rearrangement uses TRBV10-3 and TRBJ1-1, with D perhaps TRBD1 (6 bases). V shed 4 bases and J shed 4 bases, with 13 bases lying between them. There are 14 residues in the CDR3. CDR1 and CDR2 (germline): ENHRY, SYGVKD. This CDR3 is CAISGTGLGTEAFF. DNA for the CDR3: TGTGCCATCAGTGGAACAGGGTTAGGCACTGAAGCTTTCTTT.

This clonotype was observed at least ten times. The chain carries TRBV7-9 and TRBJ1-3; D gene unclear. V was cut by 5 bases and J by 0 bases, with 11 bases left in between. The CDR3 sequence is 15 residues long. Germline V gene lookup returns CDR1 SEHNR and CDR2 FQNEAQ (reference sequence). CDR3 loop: CASSPLVISGNTIYF. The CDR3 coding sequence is TGTGCCAGCAGCCCGCTGGTAATCTCTGGAAACACCATATATTTT. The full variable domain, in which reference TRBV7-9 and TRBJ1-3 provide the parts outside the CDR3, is DTGVSQNPRHKITKRGQNVTFRCDPISEHNRLYWYRQTLGQGPEFLTYFQNEAQLEKSRLLSDRFSAERPKGSFSTLEIQRTEQGDSAMYLCASSPLVISGNTIYFGEGSWLTVV.

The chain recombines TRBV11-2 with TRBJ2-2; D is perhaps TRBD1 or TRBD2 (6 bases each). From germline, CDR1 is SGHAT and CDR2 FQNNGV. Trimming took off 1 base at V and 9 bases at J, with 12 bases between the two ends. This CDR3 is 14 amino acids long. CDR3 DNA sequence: TGTGCCAGCAGCTTAGCGGGGGCGACTTGGGAGCTGTTTTTT. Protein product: CASSLAGATWELFF.

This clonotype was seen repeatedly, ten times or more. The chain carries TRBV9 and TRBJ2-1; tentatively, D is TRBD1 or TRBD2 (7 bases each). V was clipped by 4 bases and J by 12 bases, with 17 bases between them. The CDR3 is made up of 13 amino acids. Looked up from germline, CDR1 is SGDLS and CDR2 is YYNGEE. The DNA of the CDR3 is TGTGCCAGCAGCCCACCAGGGGGGAGGGCGCAGTTCTTC. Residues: CASSPPGGRAQFF.

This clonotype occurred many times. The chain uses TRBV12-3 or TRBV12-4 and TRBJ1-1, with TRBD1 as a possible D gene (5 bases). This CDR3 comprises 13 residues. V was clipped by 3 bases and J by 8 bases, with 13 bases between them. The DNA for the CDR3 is TGTGCCAGCAGTTTGGGGGTCGGGGGAGAAGCTTTCTTT. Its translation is CASSLGVGGEAFF.

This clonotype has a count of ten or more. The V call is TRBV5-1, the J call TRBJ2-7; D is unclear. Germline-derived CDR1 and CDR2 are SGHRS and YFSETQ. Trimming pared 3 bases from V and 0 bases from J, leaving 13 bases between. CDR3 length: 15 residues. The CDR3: CASSSQPGHSYEQYF. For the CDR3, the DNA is TGCGCCAGCAGCTCCCAGCCAGGCCACTCCTACGAGCAGTACTTC.

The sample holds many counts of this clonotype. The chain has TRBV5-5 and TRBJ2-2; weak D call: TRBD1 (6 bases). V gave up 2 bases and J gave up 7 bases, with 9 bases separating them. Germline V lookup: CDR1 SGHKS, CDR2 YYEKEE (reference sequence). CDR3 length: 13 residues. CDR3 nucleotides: TGTGCCAGCAGCTTAGGGGGAATCGGGGAGCTGTTTTTT. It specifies CASSLGGIGELFF.

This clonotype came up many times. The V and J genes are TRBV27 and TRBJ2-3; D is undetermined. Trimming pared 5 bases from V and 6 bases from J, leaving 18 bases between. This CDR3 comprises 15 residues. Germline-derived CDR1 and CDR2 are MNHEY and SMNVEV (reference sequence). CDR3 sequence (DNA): TGTGCCAGCAGTCTAGGGCTCTCCACGGGCGATACGCAGTATTTT. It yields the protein CASSLGLSTGDTQYF.

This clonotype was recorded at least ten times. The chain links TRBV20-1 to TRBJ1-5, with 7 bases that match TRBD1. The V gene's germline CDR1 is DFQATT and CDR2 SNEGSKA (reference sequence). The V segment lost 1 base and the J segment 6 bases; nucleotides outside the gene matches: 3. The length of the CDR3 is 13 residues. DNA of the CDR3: TGCAGTGCTAGAGGACAGGGAGGTCAGCCCCAGCATTTT. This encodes CSARGQGGQPQHF.

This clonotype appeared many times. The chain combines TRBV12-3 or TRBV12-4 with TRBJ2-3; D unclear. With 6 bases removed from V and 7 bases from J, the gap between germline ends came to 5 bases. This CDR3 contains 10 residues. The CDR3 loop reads CASRGNTQYF. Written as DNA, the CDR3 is TGTGCCAGCAGGGGAAATACGCAGTATTTT.

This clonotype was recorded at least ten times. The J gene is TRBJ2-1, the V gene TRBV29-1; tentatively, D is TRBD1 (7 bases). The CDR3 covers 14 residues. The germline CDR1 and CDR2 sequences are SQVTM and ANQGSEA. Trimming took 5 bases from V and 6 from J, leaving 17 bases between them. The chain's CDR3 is CSVSDRTTTNEQFF. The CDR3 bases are TGCAGCGTTTCGGACAGGACTACTACCAATGAGCAGTTCTTC.

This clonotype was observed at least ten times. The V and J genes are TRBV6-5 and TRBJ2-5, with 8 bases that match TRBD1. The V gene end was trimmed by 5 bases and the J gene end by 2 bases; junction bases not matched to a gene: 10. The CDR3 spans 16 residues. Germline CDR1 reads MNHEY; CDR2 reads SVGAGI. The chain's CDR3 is CASSDRGGGYQETQYF. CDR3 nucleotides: TGTGCCAGCAGTGACAGGGGCGGAGGTTATCAAGAGACCCAGTACTTC.

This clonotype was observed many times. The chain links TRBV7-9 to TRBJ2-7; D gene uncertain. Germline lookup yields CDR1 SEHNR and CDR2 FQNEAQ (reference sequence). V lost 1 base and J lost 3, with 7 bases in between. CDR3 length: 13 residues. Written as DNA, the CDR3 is TGTGCCAGCAGCTTAGGCGTTCACTACGAGCAGTACTTC. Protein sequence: CASSLGVHYEQYF.

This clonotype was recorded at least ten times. DNA of the CDR3: TGCAGTGCTATCATGGCTGACGGGCCAGATACGCAGTATTTT. As protein: CSAIMADGPDTQYF. This chain uses TRBV20-1 with TRBJ2-3; the D is unclear. Trimming took off 4 bases at V and 4 bases at J, with 15 bases between the two ends. The CDR3 totals 14 residues. Germline CDR1 DFQATT, CDR2 SNEGSKA (reference sequence).

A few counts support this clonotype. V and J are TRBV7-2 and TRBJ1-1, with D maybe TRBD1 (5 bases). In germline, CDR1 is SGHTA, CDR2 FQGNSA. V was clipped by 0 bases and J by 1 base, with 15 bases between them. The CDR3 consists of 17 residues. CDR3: CASSLARGKGRNTEAFF. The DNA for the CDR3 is TGTGCCAGCAGCTTAGCGCGTGGTAAGGGGAGGAACACTGAAGCTTTCTTT.

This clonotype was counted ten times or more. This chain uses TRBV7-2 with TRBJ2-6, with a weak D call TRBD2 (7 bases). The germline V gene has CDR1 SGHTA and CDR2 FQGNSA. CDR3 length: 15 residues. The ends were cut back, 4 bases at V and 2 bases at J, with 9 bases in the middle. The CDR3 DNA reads TGTGCCAGCAGCTCCGGGGGGCCTGGGGCCAACGTCCTGACTTTC. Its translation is CASSSGGPGANVLTF.

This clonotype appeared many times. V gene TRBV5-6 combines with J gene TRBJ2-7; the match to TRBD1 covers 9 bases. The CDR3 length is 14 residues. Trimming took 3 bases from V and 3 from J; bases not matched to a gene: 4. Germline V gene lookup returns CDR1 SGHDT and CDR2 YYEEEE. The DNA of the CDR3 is TGTGCCAGCAGCTCACCGGGACAGGGCTACGAGCAGTACTTC. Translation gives CASSSPGQGYEQYF.

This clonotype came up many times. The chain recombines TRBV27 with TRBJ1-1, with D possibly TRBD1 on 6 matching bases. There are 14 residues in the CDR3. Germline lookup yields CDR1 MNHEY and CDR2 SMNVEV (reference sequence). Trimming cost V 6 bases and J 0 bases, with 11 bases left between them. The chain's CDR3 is CASRNRAMNTEAFF. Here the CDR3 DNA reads TGTGCCAGCAGAAACAGGGCTATGAACACTGAAGCTTTCTTT.

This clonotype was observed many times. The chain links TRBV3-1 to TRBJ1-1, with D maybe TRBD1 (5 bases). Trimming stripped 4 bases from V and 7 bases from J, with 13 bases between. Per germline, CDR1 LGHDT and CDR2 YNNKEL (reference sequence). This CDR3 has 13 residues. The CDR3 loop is CASSLQGAGEAFF. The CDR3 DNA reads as TGTGCCAGCAGCCTCCAAGGGGCCGGTGAAGCTTTCTTT.

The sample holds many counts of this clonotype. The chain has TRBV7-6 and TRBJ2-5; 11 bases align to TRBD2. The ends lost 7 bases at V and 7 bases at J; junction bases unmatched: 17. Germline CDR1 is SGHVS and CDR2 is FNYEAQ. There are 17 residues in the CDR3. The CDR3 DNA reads TGTGCCAGCACCTCGGATGTACTAGCGGGAGCGCCAGGGACCCAGTACTTC. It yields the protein CASTSDVLAGAPGTQYF. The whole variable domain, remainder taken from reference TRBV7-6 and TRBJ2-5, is GAGVSQSPRYKVTKRGQDVALRCDPISGHVSLYWYRQALGQGPEFLTYFNYEAQQDKSGLPNDRFSAERPEGSISTLTIQRTEQRDSAMYRCASTSDVLAGAPGTQYFGPGTRLLVL.

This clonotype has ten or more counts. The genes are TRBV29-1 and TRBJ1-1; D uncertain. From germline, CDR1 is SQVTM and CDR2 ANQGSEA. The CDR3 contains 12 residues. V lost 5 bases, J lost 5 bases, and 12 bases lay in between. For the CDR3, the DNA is TGCAGCGTTCTGGCCCTGGGGACTGAAGCTTTCTTT. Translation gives CSVLALGTEAFF.

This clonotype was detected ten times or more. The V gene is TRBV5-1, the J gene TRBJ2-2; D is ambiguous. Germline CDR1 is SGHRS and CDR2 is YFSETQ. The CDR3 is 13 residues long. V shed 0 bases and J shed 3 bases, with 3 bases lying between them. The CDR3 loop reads CASSLEYTGELFF. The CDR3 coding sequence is TGCGCCAGCAGCTTGGAGTACACCGGGGAGCTGTTTTTT.

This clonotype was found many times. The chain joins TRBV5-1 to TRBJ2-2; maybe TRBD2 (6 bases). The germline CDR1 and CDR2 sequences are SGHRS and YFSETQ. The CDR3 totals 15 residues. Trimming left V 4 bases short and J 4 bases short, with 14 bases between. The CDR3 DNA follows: TGCGCCAGCAGCAACGGGACTCTCCTCACCGGGGAGCTGTTTTTT. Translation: CASSNGTLLTGELFF.

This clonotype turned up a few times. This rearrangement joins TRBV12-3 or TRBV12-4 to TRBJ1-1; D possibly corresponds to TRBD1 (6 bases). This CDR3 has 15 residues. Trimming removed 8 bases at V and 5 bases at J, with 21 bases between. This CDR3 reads CASGTTGRSRTEAFF. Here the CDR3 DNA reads TGTGCCAGCGGAACTACAGGGCGTTCTAGAACTGAAGCTTTCTTT.